This is a list of T cell receptor beta chains from one sample in a study of blood T cell repertoires in COVID-19. Libraries were prepared by immunoSEQ multiplex PCR; TCRdb keeps only in-frame clonotypes and omits some of them. The sample has approximately 170,000 clones, approximately 88% seen once. Sequencing was done on a sample of PBMCs or T cells enriched from blood (not recorded which). These receptors were obtained from a woman aged 30 to 39 who had recovered from COVID-19. CDR3s include the opening cysteine and the closing phenylalanine or tryptophan. Each record gives: CDR3 DNA, CDR3 protein, J gene, V gene, D gene. A D gene is named only where the DNA matches it firmly.

TGTGCCAGCAGTTTAAGTGGGACAGGGGGCTCACCCCTCCACTTT	CASSLSGTGGSPLHF	TRBJ1-6	TRBV27	TRBD1
TGTGCCAGCAGCTTAGATCTCTTAGGGGACAGGGGAGGTTTTGGCAAAAACATTCAGTACTTC	CASSLDLLGDRGGFGKNIQYF	TRBJ2-4	TRBV11-3	TRBD1
TGTGCCAGCAGTACACAGGGAAGCGCTTTTGAGACCCAGTACTTC	CASSTQGSAFETQYF	TRBJ2-5	TRBV7-3	.
TGTGCCAGCAGTGTCGCGGTCCTCCACTTT	CASSVAVLHF	TRBJ1-6	TRBV2	.
TGCGCCAGCAGTGAGACAGGGGCCCACTATGGCTACACCTTC	CASSETGAHYGYTF	TRBJ1-2	TRBV10-1	TRBD1
TGTGCCAGCAGTTTCCGAGCGGGAGGGGGAGAGACCCAGTACTTC	CASSFRAGGGETQYF	TRBJ2-5	TRBV28	TRBD2
TGTGCCAGCACCTCAGGGGTAGAGACTGAAGCTTTCTTT	CASTSGVETEAFF	TRBJ1-1	TRBV12-3/TRBV12-4	.
TGTGCCAGCAGCGCCCAGGGGGCTGGTGGAAACACCATATATTTT	CASSAQGAGGNTIYF	TRBJ1-3	TRBV7-6	TRBD1
TGTGCCTGGGTTAGGACCGGGACAGGGGGCGTTGAAGCTTTCTTT	CAWVRTGTGGVEAFF	TRBJ1-1	TRBV30	TRBD1
TGTGCCAGCAGCCATCAGACAGGTCCTAATGAAAAACTGTTTTTT	CASSHQTGPNEKLFF	TRBJ1-4	TRBV21-1	.
TGTGCCAGCAGTGGGGGTAGGGACAGGAGGTTCTATGGCTACACCTTC	CASSGGRDRRFYGYTF	TRBJ1-2	TRBV2	TRBD1